The T cell receptor beta chain described here comes from a study of T-cell memory formation after mild COVID-19. Across the whole study: The study found TCR clusters largely donor specific.

Study conclusions and caveats: CD4+ clones that contracted lay mainly in CM and EM; CD8+ ones lay in EMRA. A balance of CD4 and CD8 characterized clones contracting day 15 to 85, whereas later expanders leaned CD4+.

This clonotype was counted only a few times. Its antigen is currently unknown. Libraries for TCRalpha and TCRbeta carried sample barcodes and unique molecular identifiers via 5'RACE. Via MiXCR, TCRdb re-called the 5' RACE reads, giving one row per CDR3 protein. The table shows 300,000 to 400,000 distinct CDR3 sequences, with approximately 16% occurring only once. The V gene lost 8 bases and the J gene lost 0 bases, with 22 bases spanning the gap. The CDR3 spans 17 residues. Per germline, CDR1 MDHEN and CDR2 SYDVKM. Sequenced material: PBMCs or a T cell subset sorted from them (not recorded which). The chain combines TRBV28 with TRBJ1-1; no firm D call. This TCR came from a man aged 18 to 35 who had mild COVID-19 (a few samples of this study predate the infection). Cell type and time point are not known. The CDR3 loop reads CASVWATSGLMNTEAFF. DNA for the CDR3: TGTGCCAGCGTTTGGGCGACTTCAGGCCTCATGAACACTGAAGCTTTCTTT. Drawing the rest from reference TRBV28 and TRBJ1-1, the complete variable domain is DVKVTQSSRYLVKRTGEKVFLECVQDMDHENMFWYRQDPGLGLRLIYFSYDVKMKEKGDIPEGYSVSREKKERFSLILESASTNQTSMYLCASVWATSGLMNTEAFFGQGTRLTVV.